Sequencing of this T cell receptor (beta chain) was carried out in a study of T cells after yellow fever vaccination. On the study more broadly: With SMART-Seq v4 Ultra Low Input, the fractions containing low cell numbers were prepared. Study conclusions and caveats: FACS-sorted repertoires might harbor abundant contaminating clonotypes from the bulk population. The secondary response peaked faster, at day 5 versus 15, but was weaker.

This clonotype was observed a few times. The antigen remains undetermined. A universal primer site and UMIs were added as TCR cDNA was made by 5'RACE template switching. MiXCR, applied by TCRdb to the 5' RACE reads, yields one record per CDR3 protein. The table includes more than 300,000 distinct CDR3 sequences, 3.5% to 5% detected once. V was cut by 1 base and J by 0 bases, with 7 bases left in between. This CDR3 contains 15 residues. CDR1 and CDR2 from the germline V gene are MNHNS and SASEGT. This TCR was recovered from a man aged 18 to 35 who received the YFV17D yellow fever vaccine. The sample was PBMCs, taken 15 days after the yellow fever booster vaccination. The chain is built from TRBV6-1 and TRBJ1-5, with D hard to call. CDR3 residues: CASSEVVDSNQPQHF. The DNA for the CDR3 is TGTGCCAGCAGTGAAGTTGTCGATAGCAATCAGCCCCAGCATTTT.